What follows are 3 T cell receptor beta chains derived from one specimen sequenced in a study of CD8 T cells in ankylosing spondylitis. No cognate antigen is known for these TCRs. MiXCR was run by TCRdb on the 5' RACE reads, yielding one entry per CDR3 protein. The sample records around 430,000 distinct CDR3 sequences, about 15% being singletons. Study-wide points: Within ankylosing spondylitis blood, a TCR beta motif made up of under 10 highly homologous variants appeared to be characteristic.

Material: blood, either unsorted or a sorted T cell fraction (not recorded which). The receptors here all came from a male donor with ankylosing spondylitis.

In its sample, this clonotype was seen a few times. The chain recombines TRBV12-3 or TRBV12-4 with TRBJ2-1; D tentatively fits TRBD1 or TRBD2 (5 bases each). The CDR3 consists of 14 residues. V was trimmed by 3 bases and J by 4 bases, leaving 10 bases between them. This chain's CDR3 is CASSFGASYNEQFF. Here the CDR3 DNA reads TGTGCCAGCAGTTTCGGGGCTTCTTACAATGAGCAGTTCTTC.

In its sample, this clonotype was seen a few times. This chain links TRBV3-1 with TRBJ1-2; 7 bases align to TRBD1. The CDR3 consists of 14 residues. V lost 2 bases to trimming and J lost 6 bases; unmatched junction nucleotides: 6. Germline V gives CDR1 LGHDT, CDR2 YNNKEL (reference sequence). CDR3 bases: TGTGCCAGCAGCCAACACGACAGGGTTCATGGCTACACCTTC. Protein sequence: CASSQHDRVHGYTF.

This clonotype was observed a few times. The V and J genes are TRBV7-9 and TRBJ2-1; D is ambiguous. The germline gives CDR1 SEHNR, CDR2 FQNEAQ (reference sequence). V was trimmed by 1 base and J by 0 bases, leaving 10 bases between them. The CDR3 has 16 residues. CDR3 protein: CASSLDGPNSYNEQFF. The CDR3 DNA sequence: TGTGCCAGCAGCTTAGATGGCCCCAACTCCTACAATGAGCAGTTCTTC.